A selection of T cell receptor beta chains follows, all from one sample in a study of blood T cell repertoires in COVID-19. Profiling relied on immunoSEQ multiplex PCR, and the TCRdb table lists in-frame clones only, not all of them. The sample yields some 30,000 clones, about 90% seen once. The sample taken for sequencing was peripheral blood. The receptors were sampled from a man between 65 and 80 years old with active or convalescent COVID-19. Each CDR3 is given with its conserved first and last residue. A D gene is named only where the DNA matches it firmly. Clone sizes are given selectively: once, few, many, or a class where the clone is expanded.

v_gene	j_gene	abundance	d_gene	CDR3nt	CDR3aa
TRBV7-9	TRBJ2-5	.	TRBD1	TGTGCCAGCAGCGCCGGGACAGGGAATGAGGAGACCCAGTACTTC	CASSAGTGNEETQYF
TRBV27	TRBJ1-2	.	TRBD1	TGTGCCAGCGGAAGAACAGGGGCCCGATTTAACTATGGCTACACCTTC	CASGRTGARFNYGYTF
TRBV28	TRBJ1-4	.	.	TGTGCCAGCAGTTTAAACTATAGGGGTGAAAAACTGTTTTTT	CASSLNYRGEKLFF
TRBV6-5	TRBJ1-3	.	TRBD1	TGTGCCAGCAGTAAGGACAGGGGTGGAAACACCATATATTTT	CASSKDRGGNTIYF
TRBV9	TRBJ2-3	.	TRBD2	TGTGCCAGCAGCGCCGGTGCCGGGACTATACCAGATACGCAGTATTTT	CASSAGAGTIPDTQYF
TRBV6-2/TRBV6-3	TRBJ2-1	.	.	TGTGCCAGCAGTTACTTCAGGAATGAGCAGTTCTTC	CASSYFRNEQFF
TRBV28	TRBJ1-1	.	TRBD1	TGTGCCAGCAGTCCCGCGACAGGGGGCTTGAACACTGAAGCTTTCTTT	CASSPATGGLNTEAFF
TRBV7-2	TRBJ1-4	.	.	TGTGCCAGCAGCTTACTACAGGGCACAACTAATGAAAAACTGTTTTTT	CASSLLQGTTNEKLFF
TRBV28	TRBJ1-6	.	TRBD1	TGTGCCAGCAGTTCATACAGGGGGCAAGGAAGTTCACCCCTCCACTTT	CASSSYRGQGSSPLHF
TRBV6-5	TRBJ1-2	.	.	TGTGCCAGCAGTTTGTCGGACAGAGGCAGGGAGGGCTACACCTTC	CASSLSDRGREGYTF
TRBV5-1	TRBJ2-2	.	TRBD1	TGCGCCAGCAGCCCACAGGGGGACACCGGGGAGCTGTTTTTT	CASSPQGDTGELFF
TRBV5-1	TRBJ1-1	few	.	TGCGCCAGCAGCTTGAGCGGCTGGGTGAACACTGAAGCTTTCTTT	CASSLSGWVNTEAFF
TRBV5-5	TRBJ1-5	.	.	TGTGCCAGCAGCTTGCAGGCAGGGAACAATCAGCCCCAGCATTTT	CASSLQAGNNQPQHF
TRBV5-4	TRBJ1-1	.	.	TGTGCCAGCAGCTTAGGGGGAGTAGCGAACACTGAAGCTTTCTTT	CASSLGGVANTEAFF
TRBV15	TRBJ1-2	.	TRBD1	TGTGCCACCAGCGTGGGACAGGACTATGGCTACACCTTC	CATSVGQDYGYTF
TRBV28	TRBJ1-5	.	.	TGTGCCAGCAGATATCAGGGTGGGGGCAATCAGCCCCAGCATTTT	CASRYQGGGNQPQHF
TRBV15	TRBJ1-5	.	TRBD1	TGTGCCACCAGCAGAGAGACAGGGGGCGGTCAGCCCCAGCATTTT	CATSRETGGGQPQHF
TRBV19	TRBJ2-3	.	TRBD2	TGTGCCAGTAGTCAGGGACTAGCGGCTAGCACAGATACGCAGTATTTT	CASSQGLAASTDTQYF
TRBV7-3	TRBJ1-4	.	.	TGTGCCAGCAGCGGGGGCCCGAATGAAAAACTGTTTTTT	CASSGGPNEKLFF
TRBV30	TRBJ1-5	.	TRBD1	TGTGCCTACACTACAGGGGATAGGAGCAATCAGCCCCAGCATTTT	CAYTTGDRSNQPQHF
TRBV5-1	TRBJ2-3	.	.	TGCGCCAGCAGCTTGGCGTCCAGCACAGATACGCAGTATTTT	CASSLASSTDTQYF
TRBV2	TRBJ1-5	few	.	TGTGCCAGCCGCCACCCGCAGGGCTATAGCAATCAGCCCCAGCATTTT	CASRHPQGYSNQPQHF
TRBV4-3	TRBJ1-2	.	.	TGCGCCAGCAGCCCAAGGACGGGATCCCCGAGGGTCTTCTTC	CASSPRTGSPRVFF
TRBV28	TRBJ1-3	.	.	TGTGCCAGCAGGCCCGGACCTGCAGGGGGAAACACCATATATTTT	CASRPGPAGGNTIYF
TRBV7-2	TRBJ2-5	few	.	TGTGCCAGCAGCCCCACCCGGGGAGAGACCCAGTACTTC	CASSPTRGETQYF
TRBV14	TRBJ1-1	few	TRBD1	TGTGCCAGCAGCCAAGTCCACAGGGGGACTGAAGCTTTCTTT	CASSQVHRGTEAFF
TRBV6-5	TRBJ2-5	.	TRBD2	TGTGCCAGCAGGGGACTAGCGGGAGGGCAAGAGACCCAGTACTTC	CASRGLAGGQETQYF
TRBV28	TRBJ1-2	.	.	TGTGCCAGCAGCTCGGGACTCAGATATGGCTACACCTTC	CASSSGLRYGYTF
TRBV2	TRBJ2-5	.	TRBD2	TGTGCCAGCAGCCGGACTAGCGGGGGGGCCCAAGAGACCCAGTACTTC	CASSRTSGGAQETQYF
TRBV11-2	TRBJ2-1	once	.	TGTGCCAGCAGCTTACAATACAATGAGCAGTTCTTC	CASSLQYNEQFF
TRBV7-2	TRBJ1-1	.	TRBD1	TGTGCCAGCAACCCGACAGGGTTGGTCACTGAAGCTTTCTTT	CASNPTGLVTEAFF
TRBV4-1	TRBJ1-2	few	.	TGCGCCAGCAGCCCCCTACCCCCGGACAGCTATGGCTACACCTTC	CASSPLPPDSYGYTF
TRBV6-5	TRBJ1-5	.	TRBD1	TGTGCCAGCAGTTTCGACAGGGTAGGACAGCCCCAGCATTTT	CASSFDRVGQPQHF
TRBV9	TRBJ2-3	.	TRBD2	TGTGCCAGCAGCTCCGGACTAGCGGGGGCTTTTGGCACAGATACGCAGTATTTT	CASSSGLAGAFGTDTQYF
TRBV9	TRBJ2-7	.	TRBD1	TGTGCCAGCAGCGTAGGGGACAGAAACTACGAGCAGTACTTC	CASSVGDRNYEQYF
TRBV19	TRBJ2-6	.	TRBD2	TGTGCCAGTAGTTCCCGGGGGGGATCTGGGGCCAACGTCCTGACTTTC	CASSSRGGSGANVLTF
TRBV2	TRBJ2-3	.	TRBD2	TGTGCCAGCAGTCTCTCTAGCGGGGGGGTTTATACGCAGTATTTT	CASSLSSGGVYTQYF
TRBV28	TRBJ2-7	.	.	TGTGCCAGCAGTTTACTTTCCTACGAGCAGTACTTC	CASSLLSYEQYF
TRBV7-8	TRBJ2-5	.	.	TGTGCCAGCAGCTTAGGGATAACAGGCTGGCTGGAGACCCAGTACTTC	CASSLGITGWLETQYF
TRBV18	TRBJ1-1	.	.	TGTGCCAGCTCACCACCTTCTAGCCACACTGAAGCTTTCTTT	CASSPPSSHTEAFF
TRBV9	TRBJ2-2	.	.	TGTGCCAGCAGCGGAACTACGGTTACCGGGGAGCTGTTTTTT	CASSGTTVTGELFF
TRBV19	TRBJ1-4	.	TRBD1	TGTGCCAGTAGTGAGGGGGCAGGTTTGGAACTGTTTTTT	CASSEGAGLELFF
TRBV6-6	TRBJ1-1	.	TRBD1	TGTGCCAGCAGCGACAGGGAGAACACTGAAGCTTTCTTT	CASSDRENTEAFF
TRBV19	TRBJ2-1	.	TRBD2	TGTGCCAGTAGCACTGTAGCGGGAGGCACCTACAATGAGCAGTTCTTC	CASSTVAGGTYNEQFF
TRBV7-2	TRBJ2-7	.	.	TGTGCCAGCAGCTTTCAACAGGGATTCGGCTACGAGCAGTACTTC	CASSFQQGFGYEQYF
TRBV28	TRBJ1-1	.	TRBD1	TGTGCCAGCAGTGCCGGACAGGGGGCTTATGCGATCGCTTTCTTT	CASSAGQGAYAIAFF
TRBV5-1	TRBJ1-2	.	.	TGCGCCAGCAGCCCCAAAGCGGCCGGGTTCGCTGGCTACACCTTC	CASSPKAAGFAGYTF
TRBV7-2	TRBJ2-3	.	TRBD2	TGTGCCAGCAGTACCGGGACTAGCTATACCGGGCAGTATTTT	CASSTGTSYTGQYF
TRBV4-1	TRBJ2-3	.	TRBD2	TGCGCCAGCAGCCAGGCAATAGCGGGACTCACAGATACGCAGTATTTT	CASSQAIAGLTDTQYF
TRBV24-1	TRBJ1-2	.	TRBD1	TGTGCCACCAGTGTCCGGACAGGGGGGACTGAGTGGGGCTACACCTTC	CATSVRTGGTEWGYTF
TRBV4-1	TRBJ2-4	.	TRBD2	TGCGCCAGCAGCCATGGGACTAGCGGGAGGGCCAAGCACTACTTC	CASSHGTSGRAKHYF
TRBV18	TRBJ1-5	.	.	TGTGCCAGCTCGCTAGTCGGGACACCGAATCAGCCCCAGCATTTT	CASSLVGTPNQPQHF
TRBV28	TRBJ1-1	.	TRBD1	TGTGCCAGCAGTTCGGGGGGACAGGGGACTAAAGCTTTCTTT	CASSSGGQGTKAFF
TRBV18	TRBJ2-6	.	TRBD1	TGTGCCAGCTCCCCCGGACAGGGCTGGGCCAACGTCCTGACTTTC	CASSPGQGWANVLTF
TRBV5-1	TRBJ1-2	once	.	TGCGCCAGCAGTATCGACGGGGACTATGGCTACACCTTC	CASSIDGDYGYTF
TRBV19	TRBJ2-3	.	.	TGTGCCAGTAGGAGTAGGGAGTGGACAGATACGCAGTATTTT	CASRSREWTDTQYF
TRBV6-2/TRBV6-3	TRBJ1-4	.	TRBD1	TGTGCCAGCAGTTATGGGACAGGTGAAAAACTGTTTTTT	CASSYGTGEKLFF